Sequencing of this TCR beta chain was carried out in a study of blood T cell repertoires in COVID-19 (dated by TCRdb to about 2020). With respect to the entire study: Samples from collaborators originated in the United States, Italy and Spain and spanned both the acute and convalescent phases of COVID-19. The repertoires were released in a freely available public database meant as a resource for research on the immune response to SARS-CoV-2. The sample metadata nearly always contained a de-identified subject ID, COVID-19 status, age in years and sex. The samples were drawn from the first 160 participants of the ongoing ImmuneRACE study and from 1,254 subjects provided by 6 global collaborators. The material from the prospective study consisted of cDNA or gDNA derived from T cells, B-cell-depleted T cells, or PBMCs. Subjects who had been exposed to COVID-19, were actively infected with it, or had recovered from it provided the deeply sampled blood TCRbeta repertoires that made up the dataset. Where HLA class I and class II types were available, the types were taken from metadata supplied by the sample provider, not from assay-based typing. What the research found in general, with its limitations: Clinical and demographic metadata were provided uncurated, with the amount varying by source and participant.

Inclusive of the bounding cysteine and phenylalanine, the CDR3 is 16 residues long. Left in the record is the CDR3 DNA by itself, 48 bases read in frame from the first base. From a lookup of the germline V gene, CDR1 and CDR2 are SNHLY and FYNNEI. Relative to germline, V is missing 6 bases and J is missing 0 bases, with 7 bases of the junction outside any gene match. Each collaborating institution followed its own protocols to collect whole blood in K2EDTA tubes. For TCRbeta analysis, collaborator samples were shipped as frozen whole blood, as isolated PBMCs, or as DNA extracted from either sample type. Worth noting for this clone: The clone's antigen remains unknown. Base-call qualities are not available, and no considerably larger clone is one nucleotide away.

The immunoSEQ Assay, a bias-controlled multiplex PCR, was used to amplify TCRbeta CDR3 regions from genomic DNA. In the source study's methods: Within the assay, amplification of reference gene primers was used to estimate how many nucleated cells each sample contained. Sequence reads were collapsed and filtered to measure the absolute abundance of every unique TCRbeta CDR3 rearrangement. Productive Simpson clonality was computed per sample as the square root of Simpson's diversity index over productive rearrangements. Sourced from immuneACCESS, this table was stored by TCRdb with only in-frame sequences that have V and J called. A share of the clones is absent; for the studies checked, an unresolved V gene accounts for under half, and the remainder has no known explanation. Clone size and V and J calls were adopted from that table, with D and trimming inferred from the DNA. For this sample the table gives around 150,000 clones, of which around 84% were detected only once. Roughly a fifth of the sample goes to the ten largest clones.

Sequencing was carried out using peripheral blood. The TCR comes from a woman aged 80 or over with acute or convalescent COVID-19. The chain employs TRBV2 and TRBJ2-2; 7 middle bases align to TRBD1. The DNA is TGTGCCAGCAGCTCCAGACAGGGCTCGAACACCGGGGAGCTGTTTTTT. Translated, this is CASSSRQGSNTGELFF.